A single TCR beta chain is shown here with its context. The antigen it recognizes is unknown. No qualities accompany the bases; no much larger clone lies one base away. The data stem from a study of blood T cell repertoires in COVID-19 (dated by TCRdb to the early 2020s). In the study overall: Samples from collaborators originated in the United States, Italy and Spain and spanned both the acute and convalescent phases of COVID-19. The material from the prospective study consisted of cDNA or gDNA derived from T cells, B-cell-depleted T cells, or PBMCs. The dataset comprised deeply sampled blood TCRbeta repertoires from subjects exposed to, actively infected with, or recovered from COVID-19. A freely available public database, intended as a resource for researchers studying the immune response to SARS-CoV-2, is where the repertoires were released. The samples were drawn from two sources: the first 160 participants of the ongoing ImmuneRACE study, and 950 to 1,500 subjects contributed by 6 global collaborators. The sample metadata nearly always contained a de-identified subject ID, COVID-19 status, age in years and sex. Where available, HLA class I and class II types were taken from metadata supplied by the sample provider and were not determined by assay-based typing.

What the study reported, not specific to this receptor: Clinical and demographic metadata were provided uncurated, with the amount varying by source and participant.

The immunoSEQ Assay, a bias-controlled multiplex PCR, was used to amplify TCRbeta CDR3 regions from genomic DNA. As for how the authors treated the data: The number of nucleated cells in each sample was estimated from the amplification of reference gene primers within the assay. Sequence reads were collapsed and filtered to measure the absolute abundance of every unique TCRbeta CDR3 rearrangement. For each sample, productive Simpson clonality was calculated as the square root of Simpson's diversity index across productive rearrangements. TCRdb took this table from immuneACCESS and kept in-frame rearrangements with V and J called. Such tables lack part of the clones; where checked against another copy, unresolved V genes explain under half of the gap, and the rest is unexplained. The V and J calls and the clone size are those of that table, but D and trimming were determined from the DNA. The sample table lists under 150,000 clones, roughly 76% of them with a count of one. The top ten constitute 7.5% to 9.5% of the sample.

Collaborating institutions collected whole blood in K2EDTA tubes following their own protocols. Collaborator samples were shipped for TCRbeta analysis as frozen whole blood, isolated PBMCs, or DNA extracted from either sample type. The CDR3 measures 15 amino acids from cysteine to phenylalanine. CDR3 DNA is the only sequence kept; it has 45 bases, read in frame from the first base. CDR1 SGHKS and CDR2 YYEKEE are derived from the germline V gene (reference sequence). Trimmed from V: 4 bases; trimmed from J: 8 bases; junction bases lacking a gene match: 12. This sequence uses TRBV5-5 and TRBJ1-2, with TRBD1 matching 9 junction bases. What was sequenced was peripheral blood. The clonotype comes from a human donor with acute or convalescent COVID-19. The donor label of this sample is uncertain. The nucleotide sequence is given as TGTGCCAGCAGCCCGGCCGGACAGGGGAGGCACGGCTACACCTTC. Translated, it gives CASSPAGQGRHGYTF.